This T cell receptor beta chain was identified during a study of blood T cell repertoires in COVID-19. Background on the study: Researchers got acute and convalescent COVID-19 samples from the United States, Italy and Spain. T cells, B-cell-depleted T cells, or PBMCs supplied cDNA or gDNA.

V trimming: 5 bases; J trimming: 3 bases; junction bases outside the gene matches: 5. The CDR3 contains 15 residues. CDR1 is SGHNT and CDR2 is YENEEA in the germline V gene. Source study methods: Amplification with reference gene primers provided the estimates of nucleated cell counts. Produced via immunoSEQ multiplex PCR; TCRdb's table is partial and in-frame only. V, J and clone size derive from that table, while D and trimming were established from the DNA sequence. In the table there are under 150,000 clones, approximately 90% of which are singletons. The TCR originated in a man aged 50 to 60 with active or convalescent COVID-19. The chain carries TRBV11-3 and TRBJ2-1; 9 bases map to TRBD1. Material for sequencing was peripheral blood. CDR3 bases: TGTGCCAGCAGCCTGGACAGGGGCATCTACAATGAGCAGTTCTTC. This encodes CASSLDRGIYNEQFF.